These T cell receptor beta chains were read from a single sample in a study of shared clonotypes between healthy human individuals. Using immunoSEQ multiplex PCR, the repertoire was profiled, and TCRdb retains in-frame clones only, with some absent. The repertoire has 2 million to 2.5 million clones, 90% to 95% of them found once; the top ten carry 0.39%. The sequenced material came from naive CD4+ T cells from PBMCs. The receptors derive from a man between 18 and 35 years old in good health. Some clones in this sample may be carry-over from other donors' samples. The CDR3 runs from the conserved cysteine through the conserved F or W. The D gene is left open where the match is weak. Size is omitted from some rows. Given values are once, few, many or a class for expanded clones.

DNA	CDR3	V	J	size	D
TGTGCCAGCAGCCACGCGACAGAGACTGAAGCTTTCTTT	CASSHATETEAFF	TRBV7-8	TRBJ1-1	NA	NA
TGTGCCACCAGCAGAGGAGCAGGGGTGGTAGGAGAGACCCAGTACTTC	CATSRGAGVVGETQYF	TRBV15	TRBJ2-5	NA	NA
TGTGCCAGCAGCGTAGACGGACAGGGTAACACTGAAGCTTTCTTT	CASSVDGQGNTEAFF	TRBV9	TRBJ1-1	NA	TRBD1
TGTGCCAGCAGCCAAAACGGAGGGCCCTACGTTACGCAGTATTTT	CASSQNGGPYVTQYF	TRBV4-2	TRBJ2-3	NA	NA
TGCAGCGTTGAATTGATGGGACGCGAGCAGTACTTC	CSVELMGREQYF	TRBV29-1	TRBJ2-7	NA	NA
TGTGCCAGCAGGGCGTGGAGCGGCTCCTACAATGAGCAGTTCTTC	CASRAWSGSYNEQFF	TRBV28	TRBJ2-1	NA	NA
TGTGCCAGCAGTTACATGACAGGGGGTAATGAAAAACTGTTTTTT	CASSYMTGGNEKLFF	TRBV6-5	TRBJ1-4	NA	TRBD1
TGTGCCAGCAGTGACTCCTGGCGGGACGAACTTAATGAGCAGTTCTTC	CASSDSWRDELNEQFF	TRBV6-4	TRBJ2-1	once	NA
TGTGCCAGCAGCTCCCACGAACAGGGTTTCGGTCAGCCCCAGCATTTT	CASSSHEQGFGQPQHF	TRBV7-7	TRBJ1-5	NA	NA
TGTGCCAGCTCACCCCAGGGACAGGGTTTACACGAGCAGTACTTC	CASSPQGQGLHEQYF	TRBV18	TRBJ2-7	NA	TRBD1
TGTGCCAGCAGCGGAGGGACTAGCGGGAGCTATGAGCAGTTCTTC	CASSGGTSGSYEQFF	TRBV7-2	TRBJ2-1	NA	TRBD2
TGTGCCAGCAGTGAAGAAGGACAGGGAAAGTTTCCAGATACGCAGTATTTT	CASSEEGQGKFPDTQYF	TRBV2	TRBJ2-3	NA	TRBD1
TGCAGCGTTGAAGGGGGACAAGGGATAAAAGGGGTCACTGAAGCTTTCTTT	CSVEGGQGIKGVTEAFF	TRBV29-1	TRBJ1-1	NA	NA
TGTGCCAGCTCACCTAGTTGGGGAAATGAGCAGTTCTTC	CASSPSWGNEQFF	TRBV18	TRBJ2-1	NA	NA